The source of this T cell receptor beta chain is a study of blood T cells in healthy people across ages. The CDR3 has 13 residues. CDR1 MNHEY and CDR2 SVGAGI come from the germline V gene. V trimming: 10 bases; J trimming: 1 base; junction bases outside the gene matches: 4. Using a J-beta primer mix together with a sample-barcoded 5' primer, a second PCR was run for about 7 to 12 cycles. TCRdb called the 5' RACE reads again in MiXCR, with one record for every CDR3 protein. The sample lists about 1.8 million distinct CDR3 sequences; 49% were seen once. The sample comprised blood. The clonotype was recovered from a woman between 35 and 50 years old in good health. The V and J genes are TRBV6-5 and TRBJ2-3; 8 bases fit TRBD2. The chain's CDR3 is CATLLAGTDTQYF. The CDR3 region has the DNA TGTGCCACCCTACTAGCGGGCACAGATACGCAGTATTTT.